A selection of T cell receptor beta chains follows, all from one sample in a study of blood T cell repertoires in COVID-19. Libraries were prepared by immunoSEQ multiplex PCR; TCRdb keeps only in-frame clonotypes and omits some of them. The profile shows 30,000 to 35,000 clones, 85% of them singletons. Specimen: peripheral blood. The receptors were gathered from a human donor with acute or convalescent COVID-19. The donor label of this sample is uncertain. Both conserved end residues are part of each CDR3. The order of the fields is CDR3 protein, CDR3 DNA, V gene, J gene, clone size, D gene. A D gene is named only where the DNA matches it firmly. Size is stated for part of the rows, as once, few or many counts, or as a class when the clone is expanded.

CDR3aa: CASSQALTGYGYTF; CDR3nt: TGTGCCAGCAGCCAAGCCTTGACGGGCTATGGCTACACCTTC; v_gene: TRBV16; j_gene: TRBJ1-2; abundance: .; d_gene: .
CDR3aa: CASGRRRGTEAFF; CDR3nt: TGTGCCAGCGGACGGCGCCGCGGGACTGAAGCTTTCTTT; v_gene: TRBV11-1; j_gene: TRBJ1-1; abundance: .; d_gene: .
CDR3aa: CASSYSRDNYGYTF; CDR3nt: TGTGCCAGCAGTTACTCCCGGGATAACTATGGCTACACCTTC; v_gene: TRBV6-5; j_gene: TRBJ1-2; abundance: .; d_gene: .
CDR3aa: CASSLGSGIINEQFF; CDR3nt: TGTGCCAGCAGCCTCGGATCGGGGATTATTAATGAGCAGTTCTTC; v_gene: TRBV27; j_gene: TRBJ2-1; abundance: once; d_gene: .
CDR3aa: CASSRQGRWGYTF; CDR3nt: TGTGCCAGCTCACGCCAGGGGCGCTGGGGCTACACCTTC; v_gene: TRBV18; j_gene: TRBJ1-2; abundance: .; d_gene: .
CDR3aa: CASSQSGGRSGAHNSPLHF; CDR3nt: TGCGCCAGCAGTCAATCTGGAGGAAGATCAGGGGCCCATAATTCACCCCTCCACTTT; v_gene: TRBV23-1; j_gene: TRBJ1-6; abundance: .; d_gene: .
CDR3aa: CASSPGHYSGNTIYF; CDR3nt: TGTGCCAGCAGCCCGGGACACTACTCTGGAAACACCATATATTTT; v_gene: TRBV7-2; j_gene: TRBJ1-3; abundance: .; d_gene: .
CDR3aa: CASSQSPGQGDNSPLHF; CDR3nt: TGCGCCAGCAGCCAAAGCCCCGGACAGGGCGATAATTCACCCCTCCACTTT; v_gene: TRBV4-1; j_gene: TRBJ1-6; abundance: few; d_gene: TRBD1
CDR3aa: CASSLEAWDRVTEAFF; CDR3nt: TGTGCCAGCAGCTTAGAGGCTTGGGACAGGGTCACTGAAGCTTTCTTT; v_gene: TRBV7-9; j_gene: TRBJ1-1; abundance: .; d_gene: TRBD1
CDR3aa: CASSVDSPPNNVLTF; CDR3nt: TGCGCCAGCAGCGTGGACAGCCCGCCCAACAACGTCCTGACTTTC; v_gene: TRBV5-1; j_gene: TRBJ2-6; abundance: once; d_gene: .
CDR3aa: CASSLAQGRNEQFF; CDR3nt: TGTGCCAGCAGCTTAGCACAGGGTCGGAATGAGCAGTTCTTC; v_gene: TRBV7-6; j_gene: TRBJ2-1; abundance: .; d_gene: .
CDR3aa: CASSTGLANEQFF; CDR3nt: TGTGCCAGCTCTACGGGACTAGCGAATGAGCAGTTCTTC; v_gene: TRBV18; j_gene: TRBJ2-1; abundance: .; d_gene: TRBD2
CDR3aa: CASSEASGRTPGTDTQYF; CDR3nt: TGTGCCAGCAGTGAGGCGAGCGGGAGGACCCCTGGCACAGATACGCAGTATTTT; v_gene: TRBV6-2/TRBV6-3; j_gene: TRBJ2-3; abundance: few; d_gene: TRBD2
CDR3aa: CASSVAGGPGNEQFF; CDR3nt: TGTGCCAGCAGCGTAGCGGGGGGGCCTGGCAATGAGCAGTTCTTC; v_gene: TRBV9; j_gene: TRBJ2-1; abundance: few; d_gene: TRBD2
CDR3aa: CAISEPIRLGGDTQYF; CDR3nt: TGTGCCATCAGTGAGCCGATACGACTTGGAGGAGATACGCAGTATTTT; v_gene: TRBV10-3; j_gene: TRBJ2-3; abundance: once; d_gene: .
CDR3aa: CAISERSLAGADTQYF; CDR3nt: TGTGCCATCAGTGAAAGGTCTCTAGCGGGGGCAGATACGCAGTATTTT; v_gene: TRBV10-3; j_gene: TRBJ2-3; abundance: .; d_gene: TRBD2
CDR3aa: CASSYSSGEAFF; CDR3nt: TGTGCCAGCAGTTACTCGTCAGGTGAAGCTTTCTTT; v_gene: TRBV6-5; j_gene: TRBJ1-1; abundance: few; d_gene: .
CDR3aa: CASSLGEGSNSPLHF; CDR3nt: TGTGCCAGCAGCTTAGGGGAGGGCTCAAATTCACCCCTCCACTTT; v_gene: TRBV5-6; j_gene: TRBJ1-6; abundance: .; d_gene: .
CDR3aa: CASSLAGVLAGGNEQFF; CDR3nt: TGCGCCAGCAGCTTGGCCGGGGTACTAGCGGGAGGAAATGAGCAGTTCTTC; v_gene: TRBV5-1; j_gene: TRBJ2-1; abundance: once; d_gene: TRBD2
CDR3aa: CASSFQAGQGGDEQFF; CDR3nt: TGCGCCAGCAGCTTCCAGGCGGGACAGGGAGGTGATGAGCAGTTCTTC; v_gene: TRBV5-1; j_gene: TRBJ2-1; abundance: .; d_gene: TRBD1
CDR3aa: CASSQVRGRGGYTF; CDR3nt: TGTGCCAGCAGCCAAGTTAGGGGGCGGGGTGGCTACACCTTC; v_gene: TRBV3-1/TRBV3-2; j_gene: TRBJ1-2; abundance: .; d_gene: TRBD1
CDR3aa: CATGGRGTQYF; CDR3nt: TGTGCCACCGGGGGCCGAGGTACGCAGTATTTT; v_gene: TRBV24-1; j_gene: TRBJ2-3; abundance: once; d_gene: .
CDR3aa: CATSDSSRGFYGYTF; CDR3nt: TGTGCCACCAGCGATAGCAGCAGGGGGTTCTATGGCTACACCTTC; v_gene: TRBV24-1; j_gene: TRBJ1-2; abundance: .; d_gene: TRBD1
CDR3aa: CASIRRHSDRNEKLFF; CDR3nt: TGTGCCAGTATCCGGCGGCACTCAGACCGTAATGAAAAACTGTTTTTT; v_gene: TRBV19; j_gene: TRBJ1-4; abundance: .; d_gene: .
CDR3aa: CASSLRGVSGNTIYF; CDR3nt: TGTGCCAGCAGCTTACGGGGAGTTTCGGGAAACACCATATATTTT; v_gene: TRBV7-8; j_gene: TRBJ1-3; abundance: .; d_gene: .
CDR3aa: CASRLRDRDGYTF; CDR3nt: TGTGCCAGCAGGCTCCGGGACAGGGATGGCTACACCTTC; v_gene: TRBV28; j_gene: TRBJ1-2; abundance: .; d_gene: TRBD1
CDR3aa: CASSPSRNEQFF; CDR3nt: TGTGCCAGCAGCCCCTCCCGGAATGAGCAGTTCTTC; v_gene: TRBV4-2; j_gene: TRBJ2-1; abundance: .; d_gene: .
CDR3aa: CASSPDWTSGDEQFF; CDR3nt: TGCGCCAGCAGTCCCGACTGGACTAGCGGGGATGAGCAGTTCTTC; v_gene: TRBV5-1; j_gene: TRBJ2-1; abundance: .; d_gene: TRBD2
CDR3aa: CASSDSGIDEQFF; CDR3nt: TGTGCCAGCAGTGATAGCGGGATCGATGAGCAGTTCTTC; v_gene: TRBV12-3/TRBV12-4; j_gene: TRBJ2-1; abundance: .; d_gene: TRBD2
CDR3aa: CASSPPDRYDGYTF; CDR3nt: TGTGCCAGCAGTCCCCCGGACAGGTACGATGGCTACACCTTC; v_gene: TRBV28; j_gene: TRBJ1-2; abundance: .; d_gene: TRBD1
CDR3aa: CASRPAPGTNNEQFF; CDR3nt: TGTGCCAGCAGACCCGCCCCGGGAACCAACAATGAGCAGTTCTTC; v_gene: TRBV6-5; j_gene: TRBJ2-1; abundance: .; d_gene: .
CDR3aa: CASSQVGRGNEKLFF; CDR3nt: TGCGCCAGCAGTCAGGTGGGGCGTGGTAATGAAAAACTGTTTTTT; v_gene: TRBV23-1; j_gene: TRBJ1-4; abundance: .; d_gene: .
CDR3aa: CASSLHYEQYF; CDR3nt: TGTGCCAGCAGCTTACACTACGAGCAGTACTTC; v_gene: TRBV11-3; j_gene: TRBJ2-7; abundance: .; d_gene: .
CDR3aa: CASSLSRTGAETFTGGNTIYF; CDR3nt: TGTGCCAGCAGTTTATCACGTACAGGGGCCGAAACCTTCACGGGAGGAAACACCATATATTTT; v_gene: TRBV27; j_gene: TRBJ1-3; abundance: once; d_gene: TRBD1
CDR3aa: CASSAGDRHVSNYGYTF; CDR3nt: TGCGCCAGCAGCGCCGGGGACAGGCACGTATCTAACTATGGCTACACCTTC; v_gene: TRBV5-1; j_gene: TRBJ1-2; abundance: .; d_gene: TRBD1
CDR3aa: CASSDYWNTEAFF; CDR3nt: TGTGCCAGCAGTGATTACTGGAACACTGAAGCTTTCTTT; v_gene: TRBV2; j_gene: TRBJ1-1; abundance: .; d_gene: .
CDR3aa: CASRSVARASQETQYF; CDR3nt: TGTGCCAGCAGATCCGTCGCCAGGGCCTCACAAGAGACCCAGTACTTC; v_gene: TRBV7-2; j_gene: TRBJ2-5; abundance: .; d_gene: .
CDR3aa: CASSFLQGGEQYF; CDR3nt: TGTGCCAGCAGCTTCCTACAGGGCGGCGAGCAGTACTTC; v_gene: TRBV5-5; j_gene: TRBJ2-7; abundance: once; d_gene: .
CDR3aa: CASGLGLATDTQYF; CDR3nt: TGTGCTAGTGGTTTGGGCCTAGCGACAGATACGCAGTATTTT; v_gene: TRBV12-5; j_gene: TRBJ2-3; abundance: .; d_gene: .
CDR3aa: CASSAQGDYGYTF; CDR3nt: TGTGCCAGCAGCGCCCAGGGGGACTATGGCTACACCTTC; v_gene: TRBV12-3/TRBV12-4; j_gene: TRBJ1-2; abundance: .; d_gene: TRBD1
CDR3aa: CASSSGTSGGMYEQYF; CDR3nt: TGTGCCAGCAGTTCCGGGACTAGCGGGGGGATGTACGAGCAGTACTTC; v_gene: TRBV5-4; j_gene: TRBJ2-7; abundance: .; d_gene: TRBD2
CDR3aa: CASSPGQGLSLEKLFF; CDR3nt: TGCGCCAGCAGCCCGGGACAGGGTTTAAGTTTGGAAAAACTGTTTTTT; v_gene: TRBV5-1; j_gene: TRBJ1-4; abundance: .; d_gene: TRBD1
CDR3aa: CASSVGSGDYVQYF; CDR3nt: TGTGCCAGCAGCGTAGGCAGCGGGGACTATGTGCAGTACTTC; v_gene: TRBV9; j_gene: TRBJ2-7; abundance: .; d_gene: TRBD2
CDR3aa: CASSLGLTSGRVYEQYF; CDR3nt: TGTGCCAGCAGCTTGGGATTAACTAGCGGGAGAGTCTACGAGCAGTACTTC; v_gene: TRBV5-5; j_gene: TRBJ2-7; abundance: .; d_gene: TRBD2
CDR3aa: CASSPGGLGYSPLHF; CDR3nt: TGCGCCAGCAGCCCGGGGGGACTTGGATACTCACCCCTCCACTTT; v_gene: TRBV5-1; j_gene: TRBJ1-6; abundance: .; d_gene: .
CDR3aa: CAISTGGALVTDTQYF; CDR3nt: TGTGCCATCAGCACCGGGGGGGCCTTGGTAACAGATACGCAGTATTTT; v_gene: TRBV10-3; j_gene: TRBJ2-3; abundance: .; d_gene: TRBD2
CDR3aa: CASSLNLAGGSYNEQFF; CDR3nt: TGTGCCAGCAGCTTAAACCTAGCGGGAGGCTCCTACAATGAGCAGTTCTTC; v_gene: TRBV7-2; j_gene: TRBJ2-1; abundance: .; d_gene: TRBD2
CDR3aa: CASRGGREANYGYTF; CDR3nt: TGCGCCAGCAGAGGGGGCAGGGAAGCTAACTATGGCTACACCTTC; v_gene: TRBV5-1; j_gene: TRBJ1-2; abundance: .; d_gene: TRBD1
CDR3aa: CASSSRLAGGHEEQFF; CDR3nt: TGTGCCAGCAGTTCCCGACTAGCGGGGGGGCATGAGGAGCAGTTCTTC; v_gene: TRBV27; j_gene: TRBJ2-1; abundance: .; d_gene: TRBD2
CDR3aa: CASSESGQGEAFF; CDR3nt: TGTGCCAGCAGTGAGTCTGGACAGGGTGAAGCTTTCTTT; v_gene: TRBV6-4; j_gene: TRBJ1-1; abundance: .; d_gene: TRBD1
CDR3aa: CASSRTGDNEKLFF; CDR3nt: TGTGCCAGTAGCCGGACAGGGGATAATGAAAAACTGTTTTTT; v_gene: TRBV19; j_gene: TRBJ1-4; abundance: .; d_gene: TRBD1
CDR3aa: CASSYIGGPYNEQFF; CDR3nt: TGTGCCAGCAGTTACATCGGGGGGCCCTACAATGAGCAGTTCTTC; v_gene: TRBV6-2/TRBV6-3; j_gene: TRBJ2-1; abundance: .; d_gene: .
CDR3aa: CSAKAYTQYF; CDR3nt: TGCAGTGCCAAAGCCTATACGCAGTATTTT; v_gene: TRBV20-1; j_gene: TRBJ2-3; abundance: .; d_gene: .
CDR3aa: CASSERGSGSNEQFF; CDR3nt: TGTGCCAGCAGTGAAAGGGGTAGCGGGAGTAATGAGCAGTTCTTC; v_gene: TRBV2; j_gene: TRBJ2-1; abundance: .; d_gene: TRBD2